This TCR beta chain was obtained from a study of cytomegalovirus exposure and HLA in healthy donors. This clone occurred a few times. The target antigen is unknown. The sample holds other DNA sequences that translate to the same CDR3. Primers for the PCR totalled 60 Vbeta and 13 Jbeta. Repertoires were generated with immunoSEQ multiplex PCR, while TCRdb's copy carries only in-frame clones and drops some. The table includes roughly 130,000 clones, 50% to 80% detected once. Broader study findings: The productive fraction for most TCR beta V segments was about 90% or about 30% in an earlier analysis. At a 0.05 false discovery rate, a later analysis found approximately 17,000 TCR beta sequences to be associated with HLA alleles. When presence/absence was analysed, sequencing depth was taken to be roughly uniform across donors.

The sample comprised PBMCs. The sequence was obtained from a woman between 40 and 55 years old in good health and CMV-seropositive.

The chain's CDR3 is CATSRDRQYGYTF. DNA of the CDR3: TGTGCCACCAGCAGGGACAGGCAGTATGGCTACACCTTC. The chain links TRBV15 to TRBJ1-2; TRBD1 aligns across 7 bases. The CDR3 has 13 residues. Germline CDR1 is LNHNV and CDR2 is YYDKDF (reference sequence). The trim removed 3 bases at V and 5 bases at J, leaving 3 bases unmatched.